A selection of T cell receptor beta chains follows, all from one sample in a study of control samples from healthy donors and cancer patients. This table comes from immunoSEQ multiplex PCR, and its TCRdb copy is limited to in-frame clones, with some not included. In the table there are 90,000 to 100,000 clones, approximately 81% of which are singletons. The sequenced material came from blood. The receptors here all came from a woman under 40 in good health. Each CDR3 is given with its conserved first and last residue. The D gene is left open where the match is weak. Only part of the rows carry a size: once, few, many, or a class if the clone is expanded.

abundance	len	v_gene	j_gene	d_gene	CDR3nt	CDR3aa
NA	11	TRBV20-1	TRBJ2-5	NA	TGCAGTGCTACTCTTTCGGAGACCCAGTACTTC	CSATLSETQYF
NA	13	TRBV5-4	TRBJ2-3	TRBD2	TGTGCCAGCGGACTAGCGGGGGGAGATACGCAGTATTTT	CASGLAGGDTQYF
NA	14	TRBV25-1	TRBJ1-6	TRBD1	TGTGCCAGCAGTCGACAGGGGGATAATTCACCCCTCCACTTT	CASSRQGDNSPLHF
few	15	TRBV18	TRBJ1-6	NA	TGTGCCAGCTCACCCCTACAGGGCTTTAATTCACCCCTCCACTTT	CASSPLQGFNSPLHF
NA	13	TRBV6-2/TRBV6-3	TRBJ1-2	TRBD1	TGTGCCAGCAGCCGACAGGGTGACTATGGCTACACCTTC	CASSRQGDYGYTF
once	14	TRBV5-4	TRBJ2-3	NA	TGTGCCAGCAGCTCCTGGGACAGCACAGATACGCAGTATTTT	CASSSWDSTDTQYF
NA	15	TRBV18	TRBJ2-2	TRBD1	TGTGCCAGCTCACCAACGGGACAGGGAACCGGGGAGCTGTTTTTT	CASSPTGQGTGELFF
NA	14	TRBV3-1/TRBV3-2	TRBJ1-4	TRBD1	TGTGCCAGCAGCCAGGGGACAGGGGAAGAAAAACTGTTTTTT	CASSQGTGEEKLFF
NA	12	TRBV12-3/TRBV12-4	TRBJ1-1	NA	TGTGCCAGCAGATCGGGGGACCCTGAAGCTTTCTTT	CASRSGDPEAFF
NA	14	TRBV11-2	TRBJ2-3	NA	TGTGCCAGCAGCTTAGAACGAACAACAGATACGCAGTATTTT	CASSLERTTDTQYF
NA	16	TRBV7-9	TRBJ1-4	NA	TGTGCCAGCAGCCGGGCTGGGACTGCAACTAATGAAAAACTGTTTTTT	CASSRAGTATNEKLFF
NA	13	TRBV2	TRBJ1-4	NA	TGTGCCAGCAGTGAAGGGCCCAACAGAAAGCTGTTTTTT	CASSEGPNRKLFF
NA	12	TRBV7-9	TRBJ1-2	NA	TGTGCCAGCACCGATCTCAAGTATGGCTACACCTTC	CASTDLKYGYTF
NA	18	TRBV18	TRBJ2-6	NA	TGTGCCAGCTCACCACCGTCTAGCCTCACCTCTGGGGCCAACGTCCTGACTTTC	CASSPPSSLTSGANVLTF
NA	20	TRBV4-2	TRBJ2-7	TRBD2	TGTGCCAGCAGCCAAGATCGGCCGGGGACTAGCGGGGGAAGCTCCTACGAGCAGTACTTC	CASSQDRPGTSGGSSYEQYF
NA	15	TRBV18	TRBJ2-3	TRBD1	TGTGCCAGCTCACTACAGGGGGCGGTCACAGATACGCAGTATTTT	CASSLQGAVTDTQYF
NA	13	TRBV7-6	TRBJ1-3	NA	TGTGCCAGCAGCCTTCTCGAGGGAAACACCATATATTTT	CASSLLEGNTIYF
NA	13	TRBV11-3	TRBJ2-3	NA	TGTGCCAGCAGCCGCAGACCCACAGATACGCAGTATTTT	CASSRRPTDTQYF
once	15	TRBV6-2/TRBV6-3	TRBJ1-6	NA	TGTGCCAGCAGTTACTGGCAGGGCGCCGATTCACCCCTCCACTTT	CASSYWQGADSPLHF
NA	14	TRBV30	TRBJ1-1	NA	TGTGCCTGGAGAAGGATGGGGAGGGACACTGAAGCTTTCTTT	CAWRRMGRDTEAFF
NA	17	TRBV6-1	TRBJ2-7	TRBD1	TGTGCCAGCAGTGGCTCCGGGACAGGGGGTTTCGGCTACGAGCAGTACTTC	CASSGSGTGGFGYEQYF
NA	15	TRBV5-1	TRBJ2-5	NA	TGCGCCAGCAGCTCGGGGGCCGCCGTCCAAGAGACCCAGTACTTC	CASSSGAAVQETQYF
NA	18	TRBV7-9	TRBJ2-6	NA	TGTGCCAGCAGCTTTGGGGGGGGGCCCGGCTCTGGGGCCAACGTCCTGACTTTC	CASSFGGGPGSGANVLTF
NA	15	TRBV5-5	TRBJ1-4	TRBD1	TGTGCCAGCAGCTTGGAACACAGGGGCGGTGAAAAACTGTTTTTT	CASSLEHRGGEKLFF
NA	15	TRBV7-8	TRBJ1-4	NA	TGTGCCAGCAGCTCGCACCGGTTTTTTAGTGAAAAACTGTTTTTT	CASSSHRFFSEKLFF
NA	19	TRBV5-5	TRBJ2-3	TRBD2	TGTGCCAGCAATACTTTTCGGGCTAGCGGGGGGGCTAGCACAGATACGCAGTATTTT	CASNTFRASGGASTDTQYF
NA	14	TRBV3-1/TRBV3-2	TRBJ2-3	TRBD1	TGTGCCAGCAGTGCAGGGGGATTTCGGGATACGCAGTATTTT	CASSAGGFRDTQYF
NA	14	TRBV7-2	TRBJ2-3	TRBD2	TGTGCCAGCAGCTTGGGGGGGGGAGGAAATACGCAGTATTTT	CASSLGGGGNTQYF
few	16	TRBV9	TRBJ2-3	TRBD1	TGTGCCAGCAGCCTCACAGGGGTTGGGGGCACAGATACGCAGTATTTT	CASSLTGVGGTDTQYF
NA	14	TRBV29-1	TRBJ1-5	NA	TGCAGCGCTAAAGGGCAGGGGCCGAATCAGCCCCAGCATTTT	CSAKGQGPNQPQHF
NA	13	TRBV30	TRBJ1-2	TRBD1	TGTGCCTGGGCGGCTTGGGAAGAGACAGGGGCGGGCTTC	CAWAAWEETGAGF
once	14	TRBV25-1	TRBJ2-2	NA	TGTGCCAGCATCGCCAGCACGAACACCGGGGAGCTGTTTTTT	CASIASTNTGELFF
NA	14	TRBV5-1	TRBJ1-3	NA	TGCGCCAGCAGCTATTCGACAGGTGGAAACACCATATATTTT	CASSYSTGGNTIYF
NA	13	TRBV2	TRBJ1-1	NA	TGTGCCAGCAGTGAAGATACGGATACGAAAGCTTTCTTT	CASSEDTDTKAFF
NA	15	TRBV27	TRBJ2-1	NA	TGTGCCAGCAGTTTTAGGGGGGGCCACAACAATGAGCAGTTCTTC	CASSFRGGHNNEQFF
NA	15	TRBV19	TRBJ2-2	NA	TGTGCCAGTAGTAGCCGGGACACCAACACCGGGGAGCTGTTTTTT	CASSSRDTNTGELFF
NA	18	TRBV5-1	TRBJ2-1	NA	TGCGCCAGCAGCCCTTACTTCATCACAGGGGGGGGCTACAATGAGCAGTTCTTC	CASSPYFITGGGYNEQFF
once	13	TRBV3-1/TRBV3-2	TRBJ1-1	NA	TGTGCCAGCAGCCAAGACAGGAACACTGAAGCTTTCTTT	CASSQDRNTEAFF
NA	13	TRBV12-3/TRBV12-4	TRBJ2-3	NA	TGTGCCAGCAGAACTGACTACTCCGATACGCAGTATTTT	CASRTDYSDTQYF
once	18	TRBV7-9	TRBJ2-6	NA	TGTGCCAGCAGCTTAGTCGCTATAGGGGCGGCAGGGGCCAACGTCCTGACTTTC	CASSLVAIGAAGANVLTF
few	14	TRBV27	TRBJ1-5	NA	TGTGCCAGCAGTCGCCGGGAGCGGGACCAGCCCCAGCATTTT	CASSRRERDQPQHF
NA	15	TRBV25-1	TRBJ1-2	TRBD1	TGTGCCAGCAGTGAACCGGGACAGGGGACCTATGGCTACACCTTC	CASSEPGQGTYGYTF
NA	16	TRBV5-1	TRBJ2-2	TRBD1	TGCGCCAGCGCCCCGAGGGGGCCGTCGAACACCGGGGAGCTGTTTTTT	CASAPRGPSNTGELFF
many	14	TRBV19	TRBJ1-1	TRBD1	TGTGCCAGTAGCGAACAGGGGGCGGACACTGAAGCTTTCTTT	CASSEQGADTEAFF
NA	16	TRBV10-3	TRBJ2-7	NA	TGTGCCATCAGTGTTGGAAGGGTAGGTCGTGCCTACGAGCAGTACTTC	CAISVGRVGRAYEQYF
NA	11	TRBV5-1	TRBJ2-7	NA	TGCGCCAGCAGCTTGGACTACGAGCAGTACTTC	CASSLDYEQYF
NA	14	TRBV4-1	TRBJ1-5	NA	TGCGCCAGCAGCCTTGGGGGGGAAGAACTACCCCAGCATTTT	CASSLGGEELPQHF
NA	16	TRBV14	TRBJ2-7	TRBD2	TGTGCCAGCAGCCAAGGACTAGCGGGGTTCTCCTACGAGCAGTACTTC	CASSQGLAGFSYEQYF
NA	15	TRBV7-2	TRBJ2-7	TRBD1	TGTGCCAGCAGCTTAGGACAGGGGGGCACCTACGAGCAGTACTTC	CASSLGQGGTYEQYF
NA	11	TRBV21-1	TRBJ1-5	NA	TGTGCCAGCAGCAAAGTTTGGCCCCAGCATTTT	CASSKVWPQHF
NA	13	TRBV6-5	TRBJ2-5	NA	TGTGCCAGCAGTTGGACATCCCAAGAGACCCAGTACTTC	CASSWTSQETQYF
once	13	TRBV30	TRBJ1-2	NA	TGTGCCTGGACCACGAGTCAGGGAGCTGGCTACACCTTC	CAWTTSQGAGYTF
NA	18	TRBV19	TRBJ2-7	NA	TGTGCCAGTAGTATCTCCACCGACGGAAAGAGAACCTCCTACGAGCAGTACTTC	CASSISTDGKRTSYEQYF
NA	18	TRBV4-3	TRBJ1-5	NA	TGCGCCAGCAGCCAAGATCGTCATCCCGGAAAAGGCAATCAGCCCCAGCATTTT	CASSQDRHPGKGNQPQHF
few	16	TRBV2	TRBJ2-1	NA	TGTGCCAGCAGCCTATTGGACTCCCCTCTGGGCAATGAGCAGTTCTTC	CASSLLDSPLGNEQFF
NA	17	TRBV3-1/TRBV3-2	TRBJ2-6	NA	TGTGCCAGCAGCCAAGGGGGTGGGGGCTCTGGGGCCAACGTCCTGACTTTC	CASSQGGGGSGANVLTF
NA	13	TRBV7-3	TRBJ2-1	NA	TGTGCCAGCAGCTTGCGGCTGCACAATGAGCAGTTCTTC	CASSLRLHNEQFF
NA	14	TRBV19	TRBJ1-1	NA	TGTGCCAGCCACCAGATTGGCACAGGGACTGAAGCTTTCTTT	CASHQIGTGTEAFF
NA	14	TRBV29-1	TRBJ1-2	TRBD1	TGCAGCGTCGAACAGGGGAGGGGTATAGATGGCTACACCTTC	CSVEQGRGIDGYTF